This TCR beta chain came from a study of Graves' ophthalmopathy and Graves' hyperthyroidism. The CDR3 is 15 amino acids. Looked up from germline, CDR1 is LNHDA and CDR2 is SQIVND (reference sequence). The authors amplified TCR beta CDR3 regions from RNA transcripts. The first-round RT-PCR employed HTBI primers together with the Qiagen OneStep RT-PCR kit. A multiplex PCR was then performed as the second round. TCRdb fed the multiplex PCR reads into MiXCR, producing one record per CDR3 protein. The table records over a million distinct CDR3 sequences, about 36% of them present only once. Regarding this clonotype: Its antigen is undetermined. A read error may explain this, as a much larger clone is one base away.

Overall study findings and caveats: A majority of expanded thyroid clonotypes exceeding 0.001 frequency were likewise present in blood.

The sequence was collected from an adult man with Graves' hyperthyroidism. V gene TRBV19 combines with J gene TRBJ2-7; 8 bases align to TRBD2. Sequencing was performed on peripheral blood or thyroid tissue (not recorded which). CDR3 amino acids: CASSTKAGGGYEQCF. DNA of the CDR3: TGTGCCAGTAGTACAAAGGCGGGGGGCGGATACGAGCAGTGCTTC.